These 9 T cell receptor beta chains share one sample of origin, sequenced in a study of blood T cell repertoires in COVID-19 (dated by TCRdb to between 2020 and 2021). Libraries were built with the immunoSEQ multiplex PCR assay. TCRdb's version of the immuneACCESS table is confined to in-frame rearrangements and falls short of the full clone set. An unresolved V gene accounts for under half of the shortfall where checked; the remainder is of unknown origin. The sample table shows around 300,000 clones, and around 86% are seen once. The ten top clones hold 2% to 2.5% of the sample. The sequenced sample was peripheral blood. The receptors here all came from a woman in her thirties who had recovered from COVID-19.

This clone showed up just a few times. This chain connects TRBV4-3 to TRBJ2-7, with a possible D match to TRBD2 (5 bases). The CDR3 has 15 amino acids. Germline assignment: CDR1 LGHNA and CDR2 YSLEER. The V end lost 0 bases, the J end lost 5 bases, and 14 bases lay between the germline ends. CDR3 bases: TGCGCCAGCAGCCAAGATTCGGGGTTTGACGACGAGCAGTACTTC. It codes for CASSQDSGFDDEQYF.

This clone was observed at least ten times. The chain couples TRBV7-9 to TRBJ2-5, with 7 nucleotides matching TRBD2. CDR3 size: 15 residues. The germline V gene has CDR1 SEHNR and CDR2 FQNEAQ (reference sequence). Trimming took 1 base from V and 5 from J; bases not matched to a gene: 7. This CDR3 is CASSLERLAGETQYF. The CDR3 DNA follows: TGTGCCAGCAGCTTAGAGCGACTAGCTGGGGAGACCCAGTACTTC.

V is TRBV5-1 and J is TRBJ1-1; 9 bases fit TRBD1. The CDR3 covers 16 residues. Germline assignment: CDR1 SGHRS and CDR2 YFSETQ. J lost 1 base, V lost 4 bases, and 8 bases had no gene match. In DNA form, the CDR3 reads TGCGCCAGCAGCCCACTAGACAGGGGGGGGAACACTGAAGCTTTCTTT. Translation gives CASSPLDRGGNTEAFF. Looking up the rest from reference TRBV5-1 and TRBJ1-1 gives the full variable domain: KAGVTQTPRYLIKTRGQQVTLSCSPISGHRSVSWYQQTPGQGLQFLFEYFSETQRNKGNFPGRFSGRQFSNSRSEMNVSTLELGDSALYLCASSPLDRGGNTEAFFGQGTRLTVV.

The chain employs TRBV6-1 and TRBJ2-7, with 8 bases matching TRBD2. J was trimmed by 2 bases and V by 1 base; bases with no gene match: 7. The CDR3 totals 16 residues. CDR1 and CDR2 from the germline V gene are MNHNS and SASEGT. CDR3 region: CASSEVGSGATYEQYF. The CDR3 region has the DNA TGTGCCAGCAGTGAAGTCGGTAGCGGGGCAACCTACGAGCAGTACTTC.

The chain joins TRBV18 to TRBJ1-2; 8 nucleotides line up with TRBD1. V lost 6 bases to trimming and J lost 2 bases; unmatched junction nucleotides: 5. Germline V lookup: CDR1 KGHSH, CDR2 LQKENI. The CDR3 spans 14 residues. Written as DNA, the CDR3 is TGTGCCAGCTCCCTAGGGACAGGCAACTATGGCTACACCTTC. Its translation: CASSLGTGNYGYTF.

The chain couples TRBV29-1 to TRBJ2-2, with D possibly matching TRBD2 (6 bases). V lost 0 bases and J lost 4, with 15 bases in between. Germline-derived CDR1 and CDR2 are SQVTM and ANQGSEA. CDR3 size: 16 residues. The CDR3 protein is CSVEDQASESTGELFF. CDR3 DNA sequence: TGCAGCGTTGAAGATCAGGCTAGCGAGAGCACCGGGGAGCTGTTTTTT.

The J gene is TRBJ2-5, the V gene TRBV5-1; TRBD1 matches 9 bases. V lost 4 bases, J lost 4 bases, and 8 bases stayed unmatched. Germline V CDR1 and CDR2: SGHRS, YFSETQ. The CDR3 totals 15 residues. CDR3 sequence: CASSAGTGTGETQYF. For the CDR3, the DNA is TGCGCCAGCAGCGCCGGGACAGGGACGGGAGAGACCCAGTACTTC.

A remark on this clone: Other DNA sequences in this sample translate to the same CDR3. The chain combines TRBV14 with TRBJ1-1; no reliable D call. From germline, CDR1 is SGHDN and CDR2 FVKESK. Trimming shortened V by 0 bases and J by 0 bases, and 5 bases separated the two germline ends. CDR3 size: 14 residues. CDR3 DNA sequence: TGTGCCAGCAGCCAAGATGTTATGAACACTGAAGCTTTCTTT. Protein: CASSQDVMNTEAFF.

This chain uses TRBV19 with TRBJ1-2; 8 bases agree with TRBD1. The V and J ends lost 5 bases and 6 bases, in that order; junction bases with no gene match: 8. The CDR3 totals 14 residues. The germline V gene has CDR1 LNHDA and CDR2 SQIVND (reference sequence). The CDR3 DNA follows: TGTGCCAGTAGTGGACAGGGCGGGAGAGATGGCTACACCTTC. Residues: CASSGQGGRDGYTF.